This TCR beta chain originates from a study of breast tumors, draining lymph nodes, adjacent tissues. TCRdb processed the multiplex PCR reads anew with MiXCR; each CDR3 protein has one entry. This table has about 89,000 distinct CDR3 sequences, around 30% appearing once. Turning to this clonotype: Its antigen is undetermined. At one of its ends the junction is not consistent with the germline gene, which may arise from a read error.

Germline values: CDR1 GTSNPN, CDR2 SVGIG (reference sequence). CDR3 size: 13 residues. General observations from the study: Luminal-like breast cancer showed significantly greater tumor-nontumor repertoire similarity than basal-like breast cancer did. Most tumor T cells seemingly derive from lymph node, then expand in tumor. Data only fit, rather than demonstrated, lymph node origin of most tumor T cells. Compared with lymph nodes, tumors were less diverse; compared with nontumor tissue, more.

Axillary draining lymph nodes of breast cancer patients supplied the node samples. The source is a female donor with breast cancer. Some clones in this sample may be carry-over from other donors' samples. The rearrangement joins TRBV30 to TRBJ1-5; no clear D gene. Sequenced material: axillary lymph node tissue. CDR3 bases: TGTCCCTGGAGTGCAGACGGCGGAGAGCCCCAGCATTTT. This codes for CPWSADGGEPQHF.